This passage covers 13 T cell receptor gamma chains from one sample sequenced in a study of gamma-delta chains in newborns, infants, children. TCRdb re-called the reads with CATT. The table shows over 1,500 gamma-chain clones, with 60% to 75% occurring only once. The source material was blood. Source of these receptors: a child who was a newborn, infant or young child, either healthy, febrile or measles-vaccinated (not recorded which).

This clone was seen only a few times. Distinct nucleotide sequences in the sample also encode this CDR3. The chain recombines TRGV9 with TRGJP. Matching the DNA to germline supplied the J gene, which TCRdb does not give. Germline V gene sequence: CDR1 GITISATS, CDR2 ISYDGTV (reference sequence). The ends lost 3 bases at V and 7 bases at J; junction bases unmatched: 3. The CDR3 sequence is 15 residues long. CDR3 nucleotides: TGTGCCTTGTGGGAGAGGGAGTTGGGCAAAAAAATCAAGGTATTT. Protein sequence: CALWERELGKKIKVF.

The chain couples TRGV5 to TRGJP2. In the absence of a J gene in TCRdb, the DNA was matched to germline to assign it here. Germline CDR1 is VINAFY and CDR2 is YDVSNSKD. CDR3 size: 16 residues. The V and J ends lost 1 base and 0 bases, in that order; junction bases with no gene match: 5. CDR3 DNA sequence: TGTGCCACCTGGGACAGTCTCTATAGTAGTGATTGGATCAAGACGTTT. Translating it yields CATWDSLYSSDWIKTF.

V usage is TRGV9 and J usage is TRGJP. The J gene, missing from TCRdb, was assigned here through DNA to germline matching. This CDR3 has 18 residues. Germline V gene lookup returns CDR1 GITISATS and CDR2 ISYDGTV (reference sequence). V was pared by 4 bases and J by 4 bases, with 10 bases of the junction left unmatched. CDR3 sequence reads: CALWDGGDQELGKKIKVF. CDR3 in DNA: TGTGCCTTGTGGGATGGTGGGGACCAAGAGTTGGGCAAAAAAATCAAGGTATTT.

This clone was seen only a few times. The CDR3 protein is CATWEETEKLF. The CDR3 DNA follows: TGTGCCACCTGGGAGGAAACGGAGAAACTCTTT. V is TRGV4 and J is TRGJ1 or TRGJ2. The J gene was missing in TCRdb and was found by matching the end of the DNA to germline. Germline V gives CDR1 EGSTGY, CDR2 YDSYTSSV. This CDR3 is 11 amino acids long. The V segment lost 4 bases and the J segment 11 bases; nucleotides outside the gene matches: 8.

The chain is built from TRGV9 and TRGJP. TCRdb records no J gene; here it was assigned by comparing the DNA to germline. Germline-derived CDR1 and CDR2 are GITISATS and ISYDGTV (reference sequence). Trimming at V came to 1 base and at J to 11 bases, leaving 8 bases not matched to a gene. The CDR3 sequence is 16 residues long. The CDR3 coding sequence is TGTGCCTTGTGGGAGGTCGCGGCGCTGGGCAAAAAAATCAAGGTATTT. Its translation is CALWEVAALGKKIKVF.

Concerning this clone itself: This specimen includes other DNA sequences encoding the same CDR3. The DNA for the CDR3 is TGTGCCTTGTGGGAGGTCGACCAAGAGTTGGGCAAAAAAATCAAGGTATTT. As protein: CALWEVDQELGKKIKVF. The rearrangement links TRGV9 to TRGJP. The J gene is absent in TCRdb and was assigned here via DNA matching to germline. The CDR3 has 17 residues. CDR1 is GITISATS and CDR2 is ISYDGTV in the germline V gene (reference sequence). V shed 1 base, J shed 4 bases, and the junction held 4 bases outside the gene matches.

As to this clone: In the same sample, other DNA sequences code for this CDR3. The V gene is TRGV9, the J gene TRGJP. As TCRdb names no J gene, one was assigned here on the basis of a DNA match to germline. CDR1 and CDR2 (germline): GITISATS, ISYDGTV (reference sequence). The CDR3 is 16 residues long. V lost 4 bases, J lost 4 bases, and 4 bases stayed unmatched. This CDR3 reads CALWDEQELGKKIKVF. The CDR3 bases are TGTGCCTTGTGGGATGAACAAGAGTTGGGCAAAAAAATCAAGGTATTT.

No call exists for the J gene, whereas the V gene is TRGV9. Germline CDR1 GITISATS, CDR2 ISYDGTV (reference sequence). CDR3 size: 17 residues. As DNA, the CDR3 is TGTGCCTTGTGGGACTTAAATAAAGAGTTGGGCAAAAAAATAAAGGTATTT. Amino acid sequence: CALWDLNKELGKKIKVF.

This clone was counted only a few times. Distinct nucleotide sequences in the sample also encode this CDR3. The genes are TRGV9 and TRGJP. The J gene, not given by TCRdb, was assigned here from a germline match of the nucleotide sequence. The trim removed 6 bases at V and 7 bases at J, leaving 6 bases unmatched. The CDR3 is 15 amino acids. Germline loops: CDR1 GITISATS, CDR2 ISYDGTV (reference sequence). This CDR3 reads CALWRRELGKKIKVF. The CDR3 coding sequence is TGTGCCTTGTGGAGGAGGGAGTTGGGCAAAAAAATCAAGGTATTT.

This clone is classed as hyperexpanded. Other DNA sequences in the sample encode the same CDR3. V is TRGV9 and J is TRGJP. Germline V gene data show CDR1 as GITISATS and CDR2 as ISYDGTV (reference sequence). Trimming took 0 bases from V and 4 from J; bases not matched to a gene: 0. The CDR3 sequence is 16 residues long. The CDR3, as DNA: TGTGCCTTGTGGGAGGTGCAAGAGTTGGGCAAAAAAATCAAGGTATTT. Its translation: CALWEVQELGKKIKVF.

V gene TRGV9 was called; the J gene was not. Germline V CDR1 and CDR2: GITISATS, ISYDGTV (reference sequence). The CDR3 is 11 amino acids. The CDR3 here is CALWEVRIKLF. The CDR3 region has the DNA TGTGCCTTGTGGGAGGTGCGAATCAAACTCTTT.

As concerns this clone: Only one base separates this from a far larger clonotype, so it likely reflects a read error. Other DNA sequences within the sample encode an identical CDR3. V gene TRGV9 combines with J gene TRGJP. The J gene is not listed in TCRdb, so it was assigned here from a DNA match to germline. Losses at the gene ends were 3 bases for V and 6 bases for J; bases not matched to a gene: 2. Germline values: CDR1 GITISATS, CDR2 ISYDGTV (reference sequence). The CDR3 runs to 15 residues. Here the CDR3 DNA reads TGTGCCTTGTGGGAGCTAGAGTTGGGCAAAAAAATCAAGGTATTT. Amino acid sequence: CALWELELGKKIKVF.

V is TRGV9 and J is TRGJP. The J gene, left out of TCRdb, was set here by checking the DNA against germline. CDR1 and CDR2 from the germline V gene are GITISATS and ISYDGTV (reference sequence). There are 15 residues in the CDR3. V lost 3 bases to trimming and J lost 9 bases; unmatched junction nucleotides: 5. This CDR3 reads CALWERGLGKKIKVF. The DNA for the CDR3 is TGTGCCTTGTGGGAGAGGGGGTTGGGCAAAAAAATCAAGGTATTT.